Sequencing of this TCR beta chain was carried out in a study of T cells expressing NK-cell markers. CDR1 KGHSY and CDR2 FQNENV come from the germline V gene. This CDR3 is built from 15 residues. Beta-chain TCR cDNA was generated via 5'RACE template switching with UMIs. After re-calling the 5' RACE reads, TCRdb lists one entry per CDR3 protein, DNA absent. This sample contains 500,000 to 700,000 distinct CDR3 sequences. The origin of this receptor is a man younger than 30 in good health. The rearrangement uses TRBV16 and TRBJ2-3; the D gene TCRdb calls, TRBD1, cannot be checked with no DNA. The sequenced sample consisted of blood T cells: a sorted CD56 or NKG2C T cell subset, CD4+ or CD8+ T cells, or bulk PBMC T cells (not recorded which). CDR3 residues: CASSQGTVSTDTQYF. The full variable domain, its missing parts supplied by reference TRBV16 and TRBJ2-3, is GEEVAQTPKHLVRGEGQKAKLYCAPIKGHSYVFWYQQVLKNEFKFLISFQNENVFDETGMPKERFSAKCLPNSPCSLEIQATKLEDSAVYFCASSQGTVSTDTQYFGPGTRLTVL.